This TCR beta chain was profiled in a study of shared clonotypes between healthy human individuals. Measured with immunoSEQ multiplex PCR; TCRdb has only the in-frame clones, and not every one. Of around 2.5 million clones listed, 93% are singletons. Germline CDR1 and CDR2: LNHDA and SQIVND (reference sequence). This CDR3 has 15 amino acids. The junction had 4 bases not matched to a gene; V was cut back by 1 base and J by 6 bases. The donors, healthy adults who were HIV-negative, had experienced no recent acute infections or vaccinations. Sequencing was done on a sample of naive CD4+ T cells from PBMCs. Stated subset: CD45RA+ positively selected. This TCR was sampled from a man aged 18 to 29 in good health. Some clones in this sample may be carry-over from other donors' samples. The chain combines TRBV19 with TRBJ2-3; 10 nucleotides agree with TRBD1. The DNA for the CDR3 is TGTGCCAGTAGTATAGGACAGGGGGCTCGGGATACGCAGTATTTT. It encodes CASSIGQGARDTQYF.